One sample yielded the 10 T cell receptor beta chains listed below, sequenced in a study of blood T cell repertoires in COVID-19. Clones were sequenced by immunoSEQ multiplex PCR, and TCRdb holds only the in-frame ones, with some missing. The data contain 140,000 to 150,000 clones, about 79% of them singletons. The specimen was peripheral blood. The receptors shown here come from a man aged 55 to 70 with active or convalescent COVID-19.

The rearrangement joins TRBV7-2 to TRBJ1-1; 8 bases are shared with TRBD1. From germline, CDR1 is SGHTA and CDR2 FQGNSA. V lost 6 bases, J lost 10 bases, and 7 bases stayed unmatched. This CDR3 contains 12 residues. The CDR3 DNA is TGTGCCAGCAGGCCTCAGGGGGCCGGAGCTTTCTTT. Its translation is CASRPQGAGAFF.

The J gene is TRBJ2-3, the V gene TRBV30, with a weak D call TRBD2 (6 bases). The CDR3 is made up of 13 amino acids. Looked up from germline, CDR1 is GTSNPN and CDR2 is SVGIG (reference sequence). Between the trimmed V and J ends, which lost 3 bases and 0 bases, there was a span of 7 bases. CDR3 loop: CAWSRGSTDTQYF. CDR3 nucleotides: TGTGCCTGGAGCCGGGGGAGCACAGATACGCAGTATTTT.

This clone was seen more than once but under ten times. This rearrangement joins TRBV10-3 to TRBJ1-5; 9 nucleotides align to TRBD1. The J segment lost 6 bases and the V segment lost 5 bases, leaving 8 bases of the junction unmatched. The CDR3 has 15 amino acids. CDR1 is ENHRY and CDR2 is SYGVKD in the germline V gene. CDR3 bases: TGTGCCATCAGTCAAAGACAGGGGGATGGTCAGCCCCAGCATTTT. Translated, it gives CAISQRQGDGQPQHF.

This chain uses TRBV5-4 with TRBJ2-1, with 8 bases aligning to TRBD1. The length of the CDR3 is 15 residues. Losses at the gene ends were 0 bases for V and 4 bases for J; bases not matched to a gene: 3. The germline V gene encodes CDR1 SGHNT and CDR2 YYREEE (reference sequence). DNA of the CDR3: TGTGCCAGCAGCTTGGGGGGACAGGTATACAATGAGCAGTTCTTC. Translation: CASSLGGQVYNEQFF.

This clone was detected only a few times. The J gene is TRBJ1-4, the V gene TRBV19, with D possibly TRBD1 on 5 matching bases. The CDR3 has 10 amino acids. Trimming took 10 bases from V and 8 from J, leaving 8 bases between them. The germline V gene encodes CDR1 LNHDA and CDR2 SQIVND (reference sequence). CDR3: CATRQEKLFF. CDR3 DNA: TGTGCCACCCGACAGGAAAAACTGTTTTTT.

Here the CDR3 DNA reads TGTGCCAGCAGTGAATCTTTCACTGAAGCTTTCTTT. This sequence encodes CASSESFTEAFF. The rearrangement joins TRBV6-1 to TRBJ1-1, with D unresolved. Germline V lookup: CDR1 MNHNS, CDR2 SASEGT. This CDR3 contains 12 residues. The V end was cut by 2 bases, the J end by 4 bases, with 5 bases between.

This sequence joins TRBV10-2 and TRBJ2-7, with D perhaps TRBD1 (6 bases). Trimming shortened V by 5 bases and J by 5 bases, and 10 bases separated the two germline ends. This CDR3 contains 12 residues. Germline lookup yields CDR1 WSHSY and CDR2 SAAADI. CDR3 nucleotide sequence: TGCGCCAGCAGTCAACAGGGTCACGAGCAGTACGTC. Amino acids: CASSQQGHEQYV.

The chain uses TRBV24-1 and TRBJ2-1, with D tentatively TRBD2 (6 bases). This CDR3 has 13 residues. Trimming stripped 5 bases from V and 9 bases from J, with 13 bases between. Looked up from germline, CDR1 is KGHDR and CDR2 is SFDVKD. The CDR3 protein is CATSVLGGSEQFF. In nucleotides, the CDR3 is TGTGCCACCAGTGTTTTAGGAGGGAGTGAGCAGTTCTTC.

This clone was recorded a few times. The J gene is TRBJ1-2, the V gene TRBV28, with unresolved D. This CDR3 has 15 residues. Trimming removed 5 bases from V and 0 bases from J, with 13 bases in between. CDR1 is MDHEN and CDR2 is SYDVKM in the germline V gene. The CDR3: CASSPQLQSNYGYTF. As DNA, the CDR3 is TGTGCCAGCAGTCCCCAATTACAGTCTAACTATGGCTACACCTTC.

This clone appeared once. The chain employs TRBV18 and TRBJ2-3, with no clear D. V was pared by 1 base and J by 5 bases, with 4 bases between. CDR1 is KGHSH and CDR2 is LQKENI in the germline V gene. The CDR3 loop spans 12 amino acids. For the CDR3, the DNA is TGTGCCAGCTCACCACAACAAGATACGCAGTATTTT. Its protein is CASSPQQDTQYF.